These 22 T cell receptor beta chains came from one sample sequenced in a study of vaccination and CD4 T cells after COVID-19. Treatment meaning: approximately 10-day PBMC culture with coronavirus spike peptide pools or control peptides (ViraFEST assay). The Oncomine TCR Beta short-read assay was what sequenced the DNA obtained from cultured CD4+ T cells. TCRdb re-analysed the PCR reads in MiXCR, keeping a single row per CDR3 protein. Among approximately 10,000 distinct CDR3 sequences listed, 66% were seen once. Antigens for these TCRs are unknown. Sequencing was carried out using CD4+ T cells from blood, cultured in vitro. The source is a human donor who had recovered from COVID-19.

The J gene is TRBJ2-2, the V gene TRBV7-3; 8 positions agree with TRBD1. CDR1 is SGHTA and CDR2 is FQGTGA in the germline V gene. The CDR3 loop spans 15 amino acids. V lost 8 bases to trimming and J lost 0 bases; unmatched junction nucleotides: 5. The CDR3 DNA is TGTGCCAGCGGGCAGGGGGCCGCGAACACCGGGGAGCTGTTTTTT. Protein: CASGQGAANTGELFF.

This clonotype was seen a few times. This sequence joins TRBV20-1 and TRBJ1-5; 9 positions agree with TRBD1. V shed 6 bases, J shed 2 bases, and the junction held 2 bases outside the gene matches. Germline lookup yields CDR1 DFQATT and CDR2 SNEGSKA (reference sequence). This CDR3 comprises 13 residues. The CDR3 bases are TGCAGTGCCCGGACAGGGGGCAATCAGCCCCAGCATTTT. Translated, it gives CSARTGGNQPQHF.

This clonotype has a handful of counts. V is TRBV5-4 and J is TRBJ1-2; TRBD1 is a possible D gene (5 bases). Germline CDR1 is SGHNT and CDR2 is YYREEE (reference sequence). The CDR3 is made up of 16 amino acids. The V gene lost 4 bases and the J gene lost 5 bases, with 21 bases spanning the gap. CDR3 protein: CASSLQTVLSSYGYTF. CDR3 DNA: TGTGCCAGCAGCCTACAGACAGTCCTCTCGAGTTATGGCTACACCTTC.

This rearrangement joins TRBV30 to TRBJ1-5, with D possibly being TRBD1 (5 bases). CDR3 size: 13 residues. Germline V CDR1 and CDR2: GTSNPN, SVGIG (reference sequence). V shed 0 bases and J shed 5 bases, with 8 bases lying between them. CDR3 sequence (DNA): TGTGCCTGGAGTGTACTAGGGGATCAGCCCCAGCATTTT. Translating it yields CAWSVLGDQPQHF.

In DNA, the CDR3 is TGTGCCAGCAGTAGGACAGGGATATACGAGCAGTACTTC. Protein product: CASSRTGIYEQYF. The chain employs TRBV2 and TRBJ2-7, with 8 bases matching TRBD1. Looked up from germline, CDR1 is SNHLY and CDR2 is FYNNEI. The CDR3 extends over 13 amino acids. V trimming: 5 bases; J trimming: 4 bases; junction bases outside the gene matches: 4.

V and J are TRBV30 and TRBJ2-6; D remains ambiguous. This CDR3 spans 13 amino acids. V lost 4 bases and J lost 1, with 5 bases in between. Germline V CDR1 and CDR2: GTSNPN, SVGIG (reference sequence). CDR3 nucleotides: TGTGCCTGGACGGCTTCTGGGGCCAACGTCCTGACTTTC. This translates into CAWTASGANVLTF. Using reference TRBV30 and TRBJ2-6 for the parts outside the CDR3, the full variable domain is SQTIHQWPATLVQPVGSPLSLECTVEGTSNPNLYWYRQAAGRGLQLLFYSVGIGQISSEVPQNLSASRPQDRQFILSSKKLLLSDSGFYLCAWTASGANVLTFGAGSRLTVL.

This clonotype was recorded only once. The chain couples TRBV6-1 to TRBJ1-1; D possibly corresponds to TRBD1 (5 bases). The CDR3 is made up of 15 amino acids. The V gene lost 2 bases and the J gene lost 2 bases, with 12 bases spanning the gap. Germline CDR1 reads MNHNS; CDR2 reads SASEGT. CDR3 sequence: CASSESGQSNTEAFF. The CDR3 bases are TGTGCCAGCAGTGAATCAGGACAAAGTAACACTGAAGCTTTCTTT.

The chain has TRBV7-8 and TRBJ2-4; 8 bases map to TRBD2. The CDR3 is 17 amino acids. Per germline, CDR1 SGHVS and CDR2 FQNEAQ. Trimming at V came to 2 bases and at J to 7 bases, leaving 13 bases not matched to a gene. The CDR3 coding sequence is TGTGCCAGCAGCTTATCGCGGACGGGGGGGAAGGGGAACATTCAGTACTTC. Its protein product is CASSLSRTGGKGNIQYF. The complete variable domain, with remaining parts taken from reference TRBV7-8 and TRBJ2-4, reads GAGVSQSPRYKVAKRGQDVALRCDPISGHVSLFWYQQALGQGPEFLTYFQNEAQLDKSGLPSDRFFAERPEGSVSTLKIQRTQQEDSAVYLCASSLSRTGGKGNIQYFGAGTRLSVL.

The chain carries TRBV9 and TRBJ2-2; the D call may be TRBD1 or TRBD2 (5 bases each). Per germline, CDR1 SGDLS and CDR2 YYNGEE. Trimming pared 7 bases from V and 3 bases from J, leaving 16 bases between. This CDR3 is built from 15 residues. CDR3 loop: CASLEGTEDTGELFF. The CDR3 DNA is TGTGCCAGCCTTGAGGGGACGGAGGACACCGGGGAGCTGTTTTTT.

J is TRBJ1-4 and V is TRBV7-2; 7 bases agree with TRBD1. The CDR3 extends over 15 amino acids. CDR1 and CDR2 from the germline V gene are SGHTA and FQGNSA. Unmatched junction bases numbered 6, after V lost 3 bases and J lost 5 bases. As DNA, the CDR3 is TGTGCCAGCAGCTTGGCCGGGACAGCGAATGAAAAACTGTTTTTT. This translates into CASSLAGTANEKLFF. Drawing the rest from reference TRBV7-2 and TRBJ1-4, the complete variable domain is GAGVSQSPSNKVTEKGKDVELRCDPISGHTALYWYRQSLGQGLEFLIYFQGNSAPDKSGLPSDRFSAERTGGSVSTLTIQRTQQEDSAVYLCASSLAGTANEKLFFGSGTQLSVL.

The genes are TRBV7-9 and TRBJ1-3; TRBD1 agrees at 10 bases. Germline V gives CDR1 SEHNR, CDR2 FQNEAQ (reference sequence). This CDR3 spans 18 amino acids. J lost 0 bases, V lost 5 bases, and 10 bases had no gene match. The CDR3: CASSVPPGQGSSGNTIYF. CDR3 in DNA: TGTGCCAGCAGCGTCCCACCGGGACAGGGGAGCTCTGGAAACACCATATATTTT.

In regard to this clonotype: A junction end diverges from the germline sequence, so it may reflect a read error. The J gene is TRBJ2-7, the V gene TRBV6-1; D is perhaps TRBD2 (6 bases). Germline V lookup: CDR1 MNHNS, CDR2 SASEGT. The CDR3 extends over 13 amino acids. As DNA, the CDR3 is TGTGCCAGCAGGGCGGGAACCCCCTACGAGCGGTACTTC. It is translated as CASRAGTPYERYF.

The rearrangement links TRBV6-1 to TRBJ2-1; TRBD1 aligns across 8 bases. Germline CDR1 MNHNS, CDR2 SASEGT. Losses at the gene ends were 8 bases for V and 11 bases for J; bases not matched to a gene: 14. CDR3 length: 14 residues. As DNA, the CDR3 is TGTGCCAGCTTCACAGGGGGGATCCTAAACAAGCAGTTCTTC. It yields the protein CASFTGGILNKQFF.

This clonotype was seen a handful of times. This chain uses TRBV6-4 with TRBJ2-3; D not certain. V lost 5 bases and J 4 bases, leaving 22 bases between the germline ends. The CDR3 is 17 residues long. Germline loops: CDR1 MRHNA, CDR2 SNTAGT. This chain's CDR3 is CASSPRTSGNLADTQYF. The CDR3 region has the DNA TGTGCCAGCAGTCCTCGAACATCTGGGAATCTGGCAGATACGCAGTATTTT.

This chain links TRBV6-1 with TRBJ1-5, with 9 bases fitting TRBD1. The CDR3 length is 17 residues. With V trimmed by 6 bases and J by 2 bases, 11 bases remained unmatched. CDR1 and CDR2 (germline): MNHNS, SASEGT. CDR3 sequence reads: CASSSYRDRVGNQPQHF. The CDR3 bases are TGTGCCAGCAGCTCCTATAGGGACAGGGTAGGCAATCAGCCCCAGCATTTT.

The genes are TRBV12-3 or TRBV12-4 and TRBJ1-2, with D perhaps matching TRBD1 (5 bases). V was shortened by 6 bases and J by 6 bases, with 20 bases between the two germline ends. The CDR3 sequence is 15 residues long. CDR3 amino acids: CASRQTGTARDGYTF. CDR3 in DNA: TGTGCCAGCAGGCAAACCGGGACGGCCCGGGATGGCTACACCTTC.

V and J are TRBV14 and TRBJ1-1; no clear D. V lost 0 bases to trimming and J lost 1 base, with 3 bases between them. Germline V lookup: CDR1 SGHDN, CDR2 FVKESK. There are 13 residues in the CDR3. CDR3 DNA sequence: TGTGCCAGCAGCCAAGAATGGAACACTGAAGCTTTCTTT. This sequence encodes CASSQEWNTEAFF. Supplemented by reference TRBV14 and TRBJ1-1, the full variable domain reads EAGVTQFPSHSVIEKGQTVTLRCDPISGHDNLYWYRRVMGKEIKFLLHFVKESKQDESGMPNNRFLAERTGGTYSTLKVQPAELEDSGVYFCASSQEWNTEAFFGQGTRLTVV.

The chain combines TRBV20-1 with TRBJ1-2; TRBD1 matches 8 bases. J was trimmed by 4 bases and V by 5 bases; bases with no gene match: 3. The CDR3 loop spans 12 amino acids. CDR1 is DFQATT and CDR2 is SNEGSKA in the germline V gene (reference sequence). CDR3 DNA sequence: TGCAGTGCTTCCGACAGGGGCTATGGCTACACCTTC. Translating gives CSASDRGYGYTF.

The genes are TRBV6-5 and TRBJ2-2; 7 bases are shared with TRBD1. CDR1 is MNHEY, CDR2 SVGAGI, per germline. This CDR3 has 16 residues. Germline trimming cut 2 bases from V and 4 bases from J; bases unmatched to any gene: 7. The CDR3 protein is CASSYATGLTTGELFF. The CDR3 bases are TGTGCCAGCAGTTACGCGACAGGGTTGACCACCGGGGAGCTGTTTTTT.

This clonotype came up a few times. The chain is built from TRBV20-1 and TRBJ1-2; 7 positions match TRBD1. J gave up 5 bases and V 2 bases, and 5 bases lay outside the gene matches. This CDR3 is 13 amino acids long. CDR1 and CDR2 from the germline V gene are DFQATT and SNEGSKA (reference sequence). CDR3 region: CSARKGALYGYTF. The CDR3 region has the DNA TGCAGTGCTAGAAAGGGGGCGCTTTATGGCTACACCTTC.

In its sample, this clonotype is large. The chain couples TRBV20-1 to TRBJ2-1, with 7 positions matching TRBD1. Germline loops: CDR1 DFQATT, CDR2 SNEGSKA (reference sequence). The CDR3 length is 11 residues. Trimming cost V 6 bases and J 10 bases; bases outside gene matches: 6. The CDR3 DNA reads TGCAGTGCCGCCGGGGACAGAGAGCAGTTCTTC. Amino acid sequence: CSAAGDREQFF.

This clonotype turned up a few times. The V call is TRBV6-5, the J call TRBJ1-2, with D maybe TRBD1 (6 bases). Deletions cut 2 bases from V and 2 bases from J, with 12 bases between. Germline loops: CDR1 MNHEY, CDR2 SVGAGI. The CDR3 has 15 amino acids. CDR3 DNA sequence: TGTGCCAGCAGTTACGGAGGGAGGGGGAACTATGGCTACACCTTC. It translates to CASSYGGRGNYGYTF.